The T cell receptor beta chain under discussion was sequenced for a study of T cell responses to AZD1222 COVID-19 vaccine. Across the whole study: Researchers grouped second doses given at about 4 or about 12 weeks into one pool.

Assay used: immunoSEQ multiplex PCR; TCRdb lists only in-frame clones, some missing. The top ten hold around 4.7% of the sample, which has fewer than 150,000 clones, about 92% seen once. Study results and limitations: Possibly, clonal diversity was underestimated; donors were largely white British and included more females. The study found Spike-specific TCR breadth and depth rose after two AZD1222 doses.

Regarding this clone: Its matching antigen is unknown.

CDR1 is SGHTA and CDR2 is FQGNSA in the germline V gene. The CDR3 loop spans 15 amino acids. V lost 2 bases to trimming and J lost 0 bases, with 11 bases between them. The material was peripheral blood, obtained on day 0 of AZD1222 vaccination. J is TRBJ2-7 and V is TRBV7-2, with a weak D call TRBD2 (6 bases). The TCR originated in an adult in good health. The CDR3 bases are TGTGCCAGCAGCTTATGGGACTCGAGCTCCTACGAGCAGTACTTC. This gives the protein CASSLWDSSSYEQYF. The full variable domain, rest sourced from reference TRBV7-2 and TRBJ2-7, is GAGVSQSPSNKVTEKGKDVELRCDPISGHTALYWYRQSLGQGLEFLIYFQGNSAPDKSGLPSDRFSAERTGGSVSTLTIQRTQQEDSAVYLCASSLWDSSSYEQYFGPGTRLTVT.